The 17 T cell receptor beta chains below come from one sample, sequenced in a study of OX40 agonist ivuxolimab in advanced cancers. Profiling relied on immunoSEQ multiplex PCR, and the TCRdb table lists in-frame clones only, not all of them. This sample carries tens of thousands of clones, roughly 84% of them seen once, and the ten largest clones take roughly 0.67%. The source material was CD4+ or CD8+ T cells sorted from blood, sampled in a trial of the OX40 agonist ivuxolimab. The receptors stem from an adult with an advanced solid tumor such as melanoma, head and neck, liver or kidney cancer.

This CDR3 reads CASSSRTSGKITDTQYF. In DNA form, the CDR3 reads TGTGCCAGCAGCTCCCGGACTAGCGGGAAAATCACAGATACGCAGTATTTT. The chain carries TRBV7-9 and TRBJ2-3, with 12 bases fitting TRBD2. This CDR3 has 17 amino acids. V shed 4 bases, J shed 2 bases, and the junction held 7 bases outside the gene matches. Germline CDR1 and CDR2: SEHNR and FQNEAQ (reference sequence).

The chain recombines TRBV2 with TRBJ2-2; D perhaps matches TRBD1 (7 bases). This CDR3 region has 15 residues. Germline-derived CDR1 and CDR2 are SNHLY and FYNNEI. Trimming stripped 6 bases from V and 4 bases from J, with 15 bases between. CDR3 amino acids: CASSPRQGGTGELFF. In DNA form, the CDR3 reads TGTGCCAGCAGCCCCCGACAGGGAGGCACCGGGGAGCTGTTTTTT.

This clone came up once. A read error may be the cause here, since a much bigger clone is one base away. The J gene is TRBJ1-1, the V gene TRBV5-1, with 7 bases lining up with TRBD1. CDR3 length: 15 amino acids. CDR1 SGHRS and CDR2 YFSETQ come from the germline V gene. The CDR3 DNA sequence: TGCGCCGGCAGCTTGGACAGGCCGATGGGCACTGAAGCTTTCTTT. The encoded protein is CAGSLDRPMGTEAFF.

The genes are TRBV30 and TRBJ2-1, with a tentative D call TRBD2 (6 bases). With 0 bases removed from V and 7 bases from J, the gap between germline ends came to 10 bases. Germline V CDR1 and CDR2: GTSNPN, SVGIG (reference sequence). The CDR3 loop spans 13 amino acids. CDR3 DNA: TGTGCCTGGAGTGTACGTCGGGAGAATGAGCAGTTCTTC. This sequence encodes CAWSVRRENEQFF.

The CDR3, as DNA: TGTGCCAGCAGCTTACTAACGTCGGTCAGCACTGAAGCTTTCTTT. Translated: CASSLLTSVSTEAFF. This rearrangement joins TRBV11-2 to TRBJ1-1, with no clear D. This CDR3 region has 15 residues. Germline assignment: CDR1 SGHAT and CDR2 FQNNGV. V lost 2 bases and J lost 4, with 14 bases in between.

The chain uses TRBV21-1 and TRBJ2-1; TRBD2 was called by the table and not checked on the DNA. TRBV21-1 is noted as a pseudogene. The CDR3 length is 12 residues. CDR3 in amino acids: CASSAGLANGFF. The DNA for the CDR3 is TGTGCCAGCAGCGCCGGACTGGCAAACGGATTCTTC.

V gene TRBV29-1 combines with J gene TRBJ1-1; TRBD1 is a possible D gene (6 bases). Germline CDR1 and CDR2: SQVTM and ANQGSEA. V lost 3 bases to trimming and J lost 8 bases, with 10 bases between them. This CDR3 has 11 amino acids. For the CDR3, the DNA is TGCAGCGTTGAGACAGGTGAAGAAGCTTTCTTT. Encoded protein: CSVETGEEAFF.

The rearrangement links TRBV9 to TRBJ2-7; the match to TRBD2 covers 12 bases. The germline gives CDR1 SGDLS, CDR2 YYNGEE. Germline trimming cut 3 bases from V and 0 bases from J; bases unmatched to any gene: 1. The CDR3 has 15 residues. CDR3 loop: CASSGGLAGSYEQYF. As DNA, the CDR3 is TGTGCCAGCAGCGGGGGACTAGCGGGCTCCTACGAGCAGTACTTC.

The chain links TRBV28 to TRBJ2-3; maybe TRBD2 (5 bases). Trimming pared 7 bases from V and 2 bases from J, leaving 13 bases between. Germline V CDR1 and CDR2: MDHEN, SYDVKM. The CDR3 contains 14 residues. The CDR3 DNA reads as TGTGCCAGCAAGAGTGGGAGTCCCACAGATACGCAGTATTTT. It encodes CASKSGSPTDTQYF.

The CDR3 protein is CASSQVGLAGDSYNEQFF. The DNA of the CDR3 is TGCGCCAGCAGCCAAGTCGGGTTAGCGGGCGACTCCTACAATGAGCAGTTCTTC. The chain links TRBV4-1 to TRBJ2-1, with 7 bases matching TRBD2. The CDR3 sequence is 18 residues long. Trimming removed 1 base from V and 0 bases from J; junction bases left unmatched: 9. Germline CDR1 MGHRA, CDR2 YSYEKL.

This chain joins TRBV11-3 and TRBJ2-6, with 10 bases aligning to TRBD1. Germline V gene data show CDR1 as SGHNT and CDR2 as YENEEA. The CDR3 totals 18 residues. The V segment lost 4 bases and the J segment 0 bases; nucleotides outside the gene matches: 6. This CDR3 is CASSSGQGVLSGANVLTF. The DNA for the CDR3 is TGTGCCAGCAGCTCCGGACAGGGGGTTCTCTCTGGGGCCAACGTCCTGACTTTC.

The CDR3 nucleotides read TGCGCCAGCAGCGGGAGGGACGGACCTAACACTGAAGCTTTCTTT. Its protein is CASSGRDGPNTEAFF. J is TRBJ1-1 and V is TRBV5-1; weak D call: TRBD1 (5 bases). The germline V gene encodes CDR1 SGHRS and CDR2 YFSETQ. The CDR3 runs 15 residues. V was trimmed by 4 bases and J by 2 bases, leaving 15 bases between them.

The V call is TRBV5-4, the J call TRBJ1-2; D is unresolved. Germline V gives CDR1 SGHNT, CDR2 YYREEE (reference sequence). Trimming left V 4 bases short and J 0 bases short, with 4 bases between. The CDR3 loop spans 12 amino acids. CDR3 nucleotide sequence: TGTGCCAGCAGCACCTCTAACTATGGCTACACCTTC. Its translation is CASSTSNYGYTF.

The gene calls are TRBV19 and TRBJ2-2, with 11 bases aligning to TRBD2. CDR3 length equals 15 residues. Germline loops: CDR1 LNHDA, CDR2 SQIVND (reference sequence). Trimming removed 5 bases from V and 5 bases from J; junction bases left unmatched: 4. Written as DNA, the CDR3 is TGTGCCAGTAGTTTACTAGCGGGAGTTACCGGGGAGCTGTTTTTT. It encodes CASSLLAGVTGELFF.

V and J are TRBV7-2 and TRBJ2-2, with a tentative D call TRBD1 (7 bases). The CDR3 totals 14 residues. Per germline, CDR1 SGHTA and CDR2 FQGNSA. The V gene lost 3 bases and the J gene lost 6 bases, with 11 bases spanning the gap. The CDR3 DNA is TGTGCCAGCAGCTTCAGGGGGGCTGCCGGGGAGCTGTTTTTT. This codes for CASSFRGAAGELFF.

The sample holds a few counts of this clone. V gene TRBV15 combines with J gene TRBJ2-5, with D possibly TRBD1 on 6 matching bases. The V gene lost 5 bases and the J gene lost 3 bases, with 16 bases spanning the gap. The CDR3 has 15 amino acids. Germline-derived CDR1 and CDR2 are LNHNV and YYDKDF (reference sequence). The CDR3 region is CATSAGQSPEETQYF. DNA of the CDR3: TGTGCCACCAGCGCCGGACAGTCCCCTGAAGAGACCCAGTACTTC. Filled out from reference TRBV15 and TRBJ2-5, the complete variable domain reads DAMVIQNPRYQVTQFGKPVTLSCSQTLNHNVMYWYQQKSSQAPKLLFHYYDKDFNNEADTPDNFQSRRPNTSFCFLDIRSPGLGDTAMYLCATSAGQSPEETQYFGPGTRLLVL.

The CDR3 here is CSVSEQGYYGYTF. CDR3 nucleotides: TGCAGCGTCTCCGAGCAGGGCTACTATGGCTACACCTTC. The genes are TRBV29-1 and TRBJ1-2; weak D call: TRBD1 (5 bases). This CDR3 is 13 amino acids long. V gave up 6 bases and J gave up 3 bases, with 14 bases separating them. The germline CDR1 and CDR2 sequences are SQVTM and ANQGSEA.